These 3 T cell receptor beta chains were all obtained from the same sample, sequenced in a study of post-analysis software for immune sequencing data. TCR beta cDNA libraries included unique molecular identifiers. TCRdb ran MiXCR on the PCR reads and lists one entry per CDR3 protein. The sample lists around 710,000 distinct CDR3 sequences, about half seen once, with roughly 5% in the top ten. Notes on the study in general: In patients, a few TRBV segments were more frequent than in controls, with TRBV5-6, TRBV5-1 and TRBV20-1 among them.

Their antigens remain unidentified. The sequenced sample consisted of blood. These receptors were collected from a girl aged 10-17 years with multiple sclerosis.

The V gene is TRBV5-1, the J gene TRBJ2-3, with 7 bases that match TRBD1. Losses at the gene ends were 3 bases for V and 6 bases for J; bases not matched to a gene: 10. Germline values: CDR1 SGHRS, CDR2 YFSETQ. CDR3 length equals 15 residues. Here the CDR3 reads CASSSSTGLGDTQYF. The CDR3 DNA reads TGCGCCAGCAGCTCCTCGACAGGGCTTGGGGATACGCAGTATTTT.

Only a few counts were recorded for this clonotype. The chain has TRBV5-1 and TRBJ2-5; possible D gene TRBD1, 6 bases. Trimming left V 0 bases short and J 4 bases short, with 16 bases between. The germline gives CDR1 SGHRS, CDR2 YFSETQ. The CDR3 covers 16 residues. DNA of the CDR3: TGCGCCAGCAGCTTGGATCAGGGGCCCCCCCTAGAGACCCAGTACTTC. This encodes CASSLDQGPPLETQYF. Complete variable domain (other parts from reference TRBV5-1 and TRBJ2-5): KAGVTQTPRYLIKTRGQQVTLSCSPISGHRSVSWYQQTPGQGLQFLFEYFSETQRNKGNFPGRFSGRQFSNSRSEMNVSTLELGDSALYLCASSLDQGPPLETQYFGPGTRLLVL.

In its sample, this clonotype was seen many times. The chain links TRBV12-3 or TRBV12-4 to TRBJ2-1, with TRBD1 identical over 7 bases. The CDR3 extends over 12 amino acids. V lost 5 bases to trimming and J lost 10 bases; unmatched junction nucleotides: 5. In nucleotides, the CDR3 is TGTGCCAGCAGTCCTACAGGGGACGAGCAGTTCTTC. Protein sequence: CASSPTGDEQFF.